This passage covers 8 T cell receptor beta chains from one sample sequenced in a study of T cells in Graves' hyperthyroidism and ophthalmopathy. The TCR beta CDR3 regions underwent amplification using RNA transcripts as the source. RT-PCR in the first round (using the HTBI primer set) targeted the TCR CDR3. TCRdb re-called the multiplex PCR reads with MiXCR, one entry per CDR3 protein. The sample includes around 600,000 distinct CDR3 sequences, about 14% of them seen just once. Sample: blood. The receptors stem from a woman under 30 with Graves' ophthalmopathy.

This clonotype came up many times. This chain uses TRBV6-6 with TRBJ1-2; no definite D call. The CDR3 runs to 15 residues. The germline gives CDR1 MNHNY, CDR2 SVGAGI (reference sequence). V lost 0 bases, J lost 4 bases, and 12 bases lay in between. The CDR3 here is CASSYSPGFFYGYTF. CDR3 coding DNA: TGTGCCAGCAGTTACTCGCCGGGGTTTTTCTATGGCTACACCTTC.

The J gene is TRBJ2-5, the V gene TRBV27; maybe TRBD1 (6 bases). Between the trimmed V and J ends, which lost 1 base and 1 base, there was a span of 13 bases. Germline V gives CDR1 MNHEY, CDR2 SMNVEV (reference sequence). This CDR3 comprises 16 residues. Here the CDR3 reads CASSLLGGLVQETQYF. CDR3 in DNA: TGTGCCAGCAGTTTATTAGGGGGATTGGTCCAAGAGACCCAGTACTTC.

This clonotype has ten or more counts. The chain joins TRBV7-2 to TRBJ1-3; D is possibly TRBD1 (6 bases). V was pared by 2 bases and J by 8 bases, with 16 bases between. CDR1 is SGHTA, CDR2 FQGNSA, per germline. The CDR3 has 15 amino acids. This chain's CDR3 is CASSLTGLPGDTIYF. CDR3 DNA: TGTGCCAGCAGCTTAACGGGACTCCCAGGGGACACCATATATTTT.

This clonotype has ten or more counts. The chain joins TRBV28 to TRBJ2-1; 12 nucleotides match TRBD1. V shed 8 bases, J shed 8 bases, and the junction held 10 bases outside the gene matches. Germline V lookup: CDR1 MDHEN, CDR2 SYDVKM. The CDR3 is 15 amino acids. In DNA form, the CDR3 reads TGTGCCAGCGCCCACCCGGGACAGGGGGCCTATGAGCAGTTCTTC. Its translation: CASAHPGQGAYEQFF.

The chain recombines TRBV19 with TRBJ2-1; 8 nucleotides agree with TRBD2. This CDR3 is built from 16 residues. Germline CDR1 reads LNHDA; CDR2 reads SQIVND (reference sequence). V lost 2 bases, J lost 7 bases, and 10 bases stayed unmatched. CDR3 DNA sequence: TGTGCCAGTAGTATAAGGGCGGGAGGACCCTCGAATGAGCAGTTCTTC. Translation gives CASSIRAGGPSNEQFF.

As DNA, the CDR3 is TGTGCCAGCGGGGGAGACACCATATATTTT. Its translation: CASGGDTIYF. The chain uses TRBV12-3 or TRBV12-4 and TRBJ1-3; D may be TRBD1 (5 bases). The CDR3 extends over 10 amino acids. With 8 bases removed from V and 8 bases from J, the gap between germline ends came to 7 bases.

This clonotype was seen ten or more times. This chain connects TRBV28 to TRBJ2-7; maybe TRBD2 (6 bases). There are 13 residues in the CDR3. Per the germline V gene, CDR1 is MDHEN and CDR2 is SYDVKM. V lost 4 bases, J lost 4 bases, and 11 bases lay in between. The CDR3 reads CASSWGLLYEQYF. The CDR3 nucleotides are TGTGCCAGCAGTTGGGGACTCCTTTACGAGCAGTACTTC. Looking up the rest from reference TRBV28 and TRBJ2-7 gives the full variable domain: DVKVTQSSRYLVKRTGEKVFLECVQDMDHENMFWYRQDPGLGLRLIYFSYDVKMKEKGDIPEGYSVSREKKERFSLILESASTNQTSMYLCASSWGLLYEQYFGPGTRLTVT.

This clonotype was recorded at least ten times. The CDR3 DNA reads TGTGCCAGCAGTTCGGATAGTAGTCTCAATGAGCAGTTCTTC. Residues: CASSSDSSLNEQFF. The chain carries TRBV28 and TRBJ2-1; D is unclear. This CDR3 has 14 residues. V shed 4 bases and J shed 6 bases, with 13 bases lying between them. Germline values: CDR1 MDHEN, CDR2 SYDVKM.